The source of this T cell receptor (beta chain) is a study of blood T cell repertoires in COVID-19. Study-wide context: Acute and convalescent COVID-19 specimens originated in the United States, Italy and Spain. PBMCs, B-cell-depleted T cells, or T cells provided the cDNA or gDNA that made up the material.

During active infection, Seattle patients enrolled and were then monitored through disease. Original processing methods: The authors estimated nucleated cell counts from reference gene primer amplification. Some clones are missing from TCRdb's copy, which holds only in-frame ones; the method was immunoSEQ multiplex PCR. V, J and clone size derive from that table, while D and trimming were established from the DNA sequence. The repertoire includes a few hundred thousand clones, around 90% of them detected once, and roughly 2.2% sits in the top ten. The germline V gene encodes CDR1 LNHDA and CDR2 SQIVND (reference sequence). Trimming left V 6 bases short and J 3 bases short, with 15 bases between. CDR3 size: 15 residues.

This chain uses TRBV19 with TRBJ1-3, with a tentative D call TRBD1 (6 bases). The receptor was isolated from a woman aged 60 to 75 with COVID-19, enrolled during active disease. Material: peripheral blood. The CDR3 protein is CASSQQGSDGNTIYF. The CDR3 nucleotides read TGTGCCAGTAGCCAACAGGGTTCAGATGGAAACACCATATATTTT.